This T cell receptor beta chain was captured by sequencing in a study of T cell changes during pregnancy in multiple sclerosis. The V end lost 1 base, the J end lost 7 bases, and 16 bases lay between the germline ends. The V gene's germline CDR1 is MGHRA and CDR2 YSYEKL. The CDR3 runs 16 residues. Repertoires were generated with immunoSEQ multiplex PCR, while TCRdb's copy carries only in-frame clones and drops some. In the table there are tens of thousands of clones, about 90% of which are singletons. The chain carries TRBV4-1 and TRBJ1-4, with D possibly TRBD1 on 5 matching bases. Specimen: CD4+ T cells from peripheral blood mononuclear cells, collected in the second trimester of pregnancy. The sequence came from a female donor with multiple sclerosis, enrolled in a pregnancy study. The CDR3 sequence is CASSQVSGGGGEKLFF. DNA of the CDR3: TGCGCCAGCAGCCAAGTTTCGGGCGGGGGTGGTGAAAAACTGTTTTTT.